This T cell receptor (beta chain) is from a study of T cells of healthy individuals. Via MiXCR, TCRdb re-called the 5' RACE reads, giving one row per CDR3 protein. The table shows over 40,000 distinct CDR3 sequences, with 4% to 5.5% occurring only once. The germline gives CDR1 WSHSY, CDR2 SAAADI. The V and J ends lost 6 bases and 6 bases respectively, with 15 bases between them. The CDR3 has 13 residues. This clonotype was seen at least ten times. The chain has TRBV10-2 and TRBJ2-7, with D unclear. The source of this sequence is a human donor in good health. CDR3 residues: CASSYLQRGEQYF. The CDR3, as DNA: TGCGCCAGCAGCTACTTGCAGCGCGGCGAGCAGTACTTC.